What follows describes a single T cell receptor (beta chain). Its antigen target is currently unknown. Qualities for individual bases were not recorded, and no much larger clone is one base off. This entry belongs to a study of vaccination effects on CD4 cells after COVID-19 (dated by TCRdb to 2022 to 2024). With respect to the entire study: To identify antigen-specific CD4+ T cell clonotypes by their expansion, the ViraFEST assay first stimulated PBMC with viral peptide pools and then applied TCR sequencing. Some 2 million PBMC per well were cultured in IMDM with approximately 5% human AB serum, 10 IU/ml IL-2 and gentamicin, plus 10 ug/ml peptides. In both COVID-19 convalescent patients and infection-naive vaccine recipients, the study compared SARS-CoV-2 spike-specific CD4+ TCR repertoires from before mRNA vaccination with those from after it. Post-vaccine samples across the study were collected a median of 72 days after the second dose, with a range of 14 to 241. After vaccination, three convalescent patients were sampled both early (day +14) and late (day +241, +227, +161 respectively). The Oncomine TCR Beta short-read assay on an Illumina iSeq 100 was used to sequence cultures from other donors in the study. A total of ten to eleven COVID-19 convalescent patients and several SARS-CoV-2-naive healthy vaccine recipients were included in the full study.

The research as a whole found: Both infection-induced and vaccine-induced clones contracted markedly at late post-vaccination timepoints, which is consistent with waning T cell responses. The study was limited by a small number of convalescent patients, and early post-infection timepoints were lacking. For convalescent patients, new clones induced by the vaccine made up most of the post-vaccine spike-reactive repertoire, and these new clones were largely distinct from the clones induced by infection.

After approximately 11 days of culture, CD4+ T cells were isolated with the EasySep CD4+ T cell isolation kit. PCR-confirmed SARS-CoV-2 infection had occurred in convalescent patients between March and December 2020, before the Alpha, Beta and Delta variants emerged in the United States. Two doses of either the BNT162b2 or the mRNA-1273 mRNA SARS-CoV-2 vaccine were administered to participants. Half of the culture medium was replaced with fresh IL-2-containing medium on days 3 and 7. Unless noted otherwise, every peptide stimulation condition was grown in triplicate wells. Using Ficoll-Paque Plus gradient centrifugation, PBMC were separated from whole blood and then either used fresh or cryopreserved at -140C. Genomic DNA was extracted from cultured CD4+ T cells with the QIAamp micro DNA kit. The receptor library was made with the immunoSEQ multiplex PCR assay. DNA from the CD4+ T cells that had been cultured and isolated underwent TCR beta CDR3 sequencing. The published analysis was carried out like this. Non-productive TCR sequences were removed, reads were trimmed to the CDR3 region, and CDR3s of at least 7 amino acids were retained. Antigen-specific clonotypes were identified using the MANAFEST web app by comparison of expansion in peptide wells against reference cultures. For clones to be considered positive, expansion at FDR<0.05 versus reference and all other wells, an odds ratio above 5, and a frequency above 0.1% in two replicate wells were required. Clonotypes significantly expanded in SARS-CoV-2 spike wells and in at least one common cold coronavirus spike condition were defined as cross-reactive. Levenshtein distance calculated with the stringdist R package was used to assess CDR3 similarity, and unrooted trees were constructed with ape in R 3.6.1. TCRdb took over this immuneACCESS table, retaining in-frame rearrangements with V and J assigned. Such tables are incomplete; in checked studies, under half of the missing clones stem from an unresolved V gene, and the remainder is unexplained. That table is the source of V, J and clone size, and D and trimming were worked out from the DNA. The sample table holds tens of thousands of clones, of which over 65% were seen once. The ten top clones hold 3% to 4.5% of the sample.

Trimming costs V 3 bases and J 9 bases, and their ends lie 9 bases apart. Including the terminal cysteine and phenylalanine, the CDR3 comprises 11 residues. Only the CDR3 DNA stays, 33 bases, in frame from base 1. As encoded in the germline V gene, CDR1 is SGHRS while CDR2 is YFSETQ. The specimen comprised CD4+ T cells from PBMCs cultured without peptide, sampled after COVID-19 vaccination. The chain is assembled from TRBV5-1 and TRBJ1-1, with the D gene too uncertain to name. The source is a human donor who had a prior SARS-CoV-2 infection. This receptor carries the CDR3 CASSSSQKAFF. Here is the DNA: TGCGCCAGCAGCTCTAGCCAGAAAGCTTTCTTT.